The following is a T cell receptor beta chain sequence with its context. Its target is unknown. The time point is: 2015-2016 season, 7 days after influenza vaccination. Blood volume per time point ranged from about 40 to 100 mL. The length of the CDR3 is 14 residues. V shed 3 bases and J shed 2 bases, with 9 bases lying between them. The V gene's germline CDR1 is SGHVS and CDR2 FQNEAQ. The data belong to a study of follicular helper T cells after annual influenza vaccination. Turning to the study itself: Days 0, 7 and 28 post-vaccination were the blood draw times.

Study results and caveats: Most later recoveries of Day 7 ICOS+CD38+ clones were ICOS-CD38- cTfh. Only roughly 8.5-23% of analyzed cells yielded productive TCRB sequences.

The assay was immunoSEQ multiplex PCR, and TCRdb's table has in-frame clones only and misses some. The sample lists thousands of clones; around four fifths were seen once. The source material was CXCR5+ CD38- circulating T follicular helper cells from blood, sampled 7 days after influenza vaccination. Specified subset: circulating Tfh, non-naive CD4+CXCR5+PD-1+ (ICOS+CD38+ or ICOS-CD38-). This rearrangement joins TRBV7-8 to TRBJ2-3; D may be TRBD1 or TRBD2 (5 bases each). This TCR came from an adult who received the influenza vaccine. CDR3: CASSFEGLTDTQYF. CDR3 bases: TGTGCCAGCAGCTTTGAGGGGCTCACAGATACGCAGTATTTT.